The rows below give T cell receptor beta chains drawn from one sample of a study of blood T cell repertoires in COVID-19. Using immunoSEQ multiplex PCR, the repertoire was profiled, and TCRdb retains in-frame clones only, with some absent. The sample holds about 160,000 clones, approximately 92% seen once. Sequenced material: peripheral blood. The receptors come from a man younger than 45 with COVID-19, enrolled during active disease. Both conserved end residues are part of each CDR3. The order of the fields is clone size, J gene, D gene, V gene, CDR3 protein, CDR3 DNA. A D gene is named only where the DNA matches it firmly. Clone size is given for some rows only: seen once, a few or many times, or a class if the clone is expanded.

size: once; J: TRBJ1-6; D: .; V: TRBV6-5; CDR3: CASSPGSLYNSPLHF; DNA: TGTGCCAGCAGTCCCGGGTCCCTCTATAATTCACCCCTCCACTTT
size: .; J: TRBJ1-1; D: .; V: TRBV5-6; CDR3: CASSPRWPHNTEAFF; DNA: TGTGCCAGCAGTCCTCGCTGGCCCCATAATACTGAAGCTTTCTTT
size: .; J: TRBJ2-7; D: TRBD1; V: TRBV30; CDR3: CAWSRGQGVREQYF; DNA: TGTGCCTGGAGTCGCGGACAGGGGGTGCGTGAGCAGTACTTC
size: once; J: TRBJ1-1; D: TRBD1; V: TRBV29-1; CDR3: CSGSGQGVEAFF; DNA: TGCAGCGGCAGCGGACAGGGAGTGGAAGCTTTCTTT
size: .; J: TRBJ1-1; D: .; V: TRBV2; CDR3: CASSFGAGGSEAFF; DNA: TGTGCCAGCAGTTTCGGGGCAGGCGGGAGTGAAGCTTTCTTT
size: .; J: TRBJ1-6; D: .; V: TRBV7-9; CDR3: CASSFSSYNSPLHF; DNA: TGTGCCAGCAGCTTCAGCTCCTATAATTCACCCCTCCACTTT
size: .; J: TRBJ2-7; D: .; V: TRBV10-2; CDR3: CASSEFSTASSYEQYF; DNA: TGCGCCAGCAGTGAGTTCTCGACAGCGAGCTCCTACGAGCAGTACTTC
size: .; J: TRBJ1-2; D: .; V: TRBV28; CDR3: CASSRATGYGYTF; DNA: TGTGCCAGCAGTCGGGCAACAGGCTATGGCTACACCTTC
size: .; J: TRBJ1-5; D: .; V: TRBV19; CDR3: CASSILRGAYSNQPQHF; DNA: TGTGCCAGTAGTATCCTTCGCGGAGCTTATAGCAATCAGCCCCAGCATTTT
size: .; J: TRBJ2-3; D: .; V: TRBV6-6; CDR3: CASRPRVATDTQYF; DNA: TGTGCCAGCAGACCCCGGGTAGCAACAGATACGCAGTATTTT
size: .; J: TRBJ2-5; D: .; V: TRBV7-3; CDR3: CASSLTGRQETQYF; DNA: TGTGCCAGCAGCTTAACGGGGCGGCAAGAGACCCAGTACTTC
size: .; J: TRBJ2-1; D: TRBD2; V: TRBV24-1; CDR3: CATSDPGLAGIDEQFF; DNA: TGTGCCACCAGTGATCCGGGACTAGCGGGAATTGACGAGCAGTTCTTC
size: .; J: TRBJ1-1; D: .; V: TRBV28; CDR3: CATSHRGLRWTEAFF; DNA: TGTGCCACCTCACACCGGGGTCTACGATGGACTGAAGCTTTCTTT
size: .; J: TRBJ2-7; D: .; V: TRBV13; CDR3: CASSLRVDEQYF; DNA: TGTGCCAGCAGCCTCAGGGTTGACGAGCAGTACTTC
size: .; J: TRBJ1-1; D: TRBD1; V: TRBV6-1; CDR3: CASSDLDRATEAFF; DNA: TGTGCCAGCAGTGATTTAGACAGGGCCACTGAAGCTTTCTTT
size: .; J: TRBJ1-4; D: TRBD1; V: TRBV7-8; CDR3: CASSPGQYNEKLFF; DNA: TGTGCCAGCAGCCCGGGACAGTATAATGAAAAACTGTTTTTT
size: .; J: TRBJ2-7; D: TRBD2; V: TRBV2; CDR3: CASRGGLAGKEQYF; DNA: TGTGCCAGCAGGGGGGGACTAGCGGGAAAAGAGCAGTACTTC
size: .; J: TRBJ1-2; D: .; V: TRBV3-1/TRBV3-2; CDR3: CASSQDGGSGYGYTF; DNA: TGTGCCAGCAGCCAAGATGGGGGCAGCGGCTATGGCTACACCTTC
size: .; J: TRBJ2-7; D: .; V: TRBV25-1; CDR3: CASSVKENYYEQYF; DNA: TGTGCCAGCAGTGTAAAAGAGAATTACTACGAGCAGTACTTC
size: .; J: TRBJ2-3; D: .; V: TRBV27; CDR3: CASSVSSSVDTQYF; DNA: TGTGCCAGCAGCGTTTCTTCAAGCGTAGATACGCAGTATTTT
size: .; J: TRBJ2-1; D: TRBD1; V: TRBV20-1; CDR3: CSARGTGEQFF; DNA: TGCAGTGCTAGAGGGACAGGTGAGCAGTTCTTC
size: .; J: TRBJ2-7; D: .; V: TRBV27; CDR3: CASSLIGSGTSYEQYF; DNA: TGTGCCAGCAGTTTAATCGGGTCAGGGACATCCTACGAGCAGTACTTC
size: .; J: TRBJ2-3; D: .; V: TRBV27; CDR3: CASSLGSLVGADTQYF; DNA: TGTGCCAGCAGTTTGGGGAGCCTCGTGGGCGCAGATACGCAGTATTTT
size: .; J: TRBJ1-2; D: .; V: TRBV23-1; CDR3: CASSQSRMSYTF; DNA: TGCGCCAGCAGTCAATCGCGGATGAGCTACACCTTC
size: .; J: TRBJ1-1; D: .; V: TRBV19; CDR3: CASRTGNTEAFF; DNA: TGTGCCAGTAGGACGGGAAACACTGAAGCTTTCTTT
size: .; J: TRBJ1-3; D: .; V: TRBV7-2; CDR3: CASSFKGAGNTIYF; DNA: TGTGCCAGCAGCTTTAAGGGGGCTGGAAACACCATATATTTT
size: .; J: TRBJ1-2; D: .; V: TRBV12-5; CDR3: CASGTPGPPDGYTF; DNA: TGTGCTAGTGGTACCCCAGGGCCGCCGGATGGCTACACCTTC
size: .; J: TRBJ1-1; D: TRBD1; V: TRBV7-2; CDR3: CASSPGGGIAFF; DNA: TGTGCCAGCAGCCCCGGAGGGGGCATAGCTTTCTTT
size: .; J: TRBJ2-3; D: TRBD2; V: TRBV4-1; CDR3: CASSQGGAASGVDFSDTQYF; DNA: TGCGCCAGCAGCCAAGGCGGGGCGGCTAGCGGAGTAGATTTCTCAGATACGCAGTATTTT
size: few; J: TRBJ2-2; D: TRBD2; V: TRBV3-1/TRBV3-2; CDR3: CASSARIAGGTNTGELFF; DNA: TGTGCCAGCAGCGCTAGGATAGCGGGGGGAACGAACACCGGGGAGCTGTTTTTT
size: .; J: TRBJ2-5; D: TRBD2; V: TRBV7-9; CDR3: CASSSGLAGGIETQYF; DNA: TGTGCCAGCAGCTCGGGACTAGCGGGGGGAATAGAGACCCAGTACTTC
size: .; J: TRBJ2-3; D: .; V: TRBV7-9; CDR3: CASSPVASLMDTQYF; DNA: TGTGCCAGCAGCCCCGTAGCTTCCTTGATGGATACGCAGTATTTT
size: .; J: TRBJ2-1; D: .; V: TRBV24-1; CDR3: CATSDQGSEQFF; DNA: TGTGCCACCAGTGATCAGGGGAGTGAGCAGTTCTTC
size: .; J: TRBJ2-3; D: TRBD2; V: TRBV13; CDR3: CASSFGGGGGTDTQYF; DNA: TGTGCCAGCAGCTTCGGGGGGGGCGGAGGCACAGATACGCAGTATTTT
size: .; J: TRBJ2-3; D: .; V: TRBV6-2/TRBV6-3; CDR3: CASSERGDTQYF; DNA: TGTGCCAGCAGCGAAAGGGGAGATACGCAGTATTTT
size: .; J: TRBJ2-3; D: .; V: TRBV11-2; CDR3: CASSSTGHTDTQYF; DNA: TGTGCCAGCAGCTCGACAGGCCACACAGATACGCAGTATTTT
size: .; J: TRBJ2-6; D: .; V: TRBV29-1; CDR3: CSVDGQGSSGANVLTF; DNA: TGCAGCGTTGACGGGCAGGGCTCCTCTGGGGCCAACGTCCTGACTTTC
size: .; J: TRBJ2-4; D: .; V: TRBV10-2; CDR3: CASSESKSSVGARAKNIQYF; DNA: TGCGCCAGCAGTGAGTCGAAGTCGTCTGTGGGAGCGAGAGCCAAAAACATTCAGTACTTC
size: .; J: TRBJ1-4; D: .; V: TRBV5-5; CDR3: CASSLALDFSNEKLFF; DNA: TGTGCCAGCAGCTTGGCTTTGGACTTCTCTAATGAAAAACTGTTTTTT
size: .; J: TRBJ1-4; D: .; V: TRBV5-6; CDR3: CASSREFAQGGEKLFF; DNA: TGTGCCAGCAGTCGAGAATTTGCTCAAGGGGGTGAAAAACTGTTTTTT
size: .; J: TRBJ2-7; D: .; V: TRBV9; CDR3: CASSVEDSPYEQYF; DNA: TGTGCCAGCAGCGTAGAGGACAGTCCCTACGAGCAGTACTTC
size: once; J: TRBJ1-1; D: TRBD1; V: TRBV3-1/TRBV3-2; CDR3: CASSQDRDRGLFANTEAFF; DNA: TGTGCCAGCAGCCAAGATCGAGACAGGGGGCTCTTCGCGAACACTGAAGCTTTCTTT
size: .; J: TRBJ2-7; D: .; V: TRBV6-5; CDR3: CASSYARRDSGEQYF; DNA: TGTGCCAGCAGTTACGCCCGGCGGGACAGTGGCGAGCAGTACTTC
size: once; J: TRBJ2-7; D: TRBD1; V: TRBV3-1/TRBV3-2; CDR3: CASSQDGGQGVGEQYF; DNA: TGTGCCAGCAGCCAAGATGGGGGACAGGGTGTCGGCGAGCAGTACTTC
size: once; J: TRBJ2-2; D: .; V: TRBV28; CDR3: CASSLFGAGYTGELFF; DNA: TGTGCCAGCAGTTTATTTGGGGCAGGGTACACCGGGGAGCTGTTTTTT
size: .; J: TRBJ1-5; D: TRBD1; V: TRBV2; CDR3: CASSEAQGGRNQPQHF; DNA: TGTGCCAGCAGTGAAGCCCAGGGGGGCCGCAATCAGCCCCAGCATTTT
size: .; J: TRBJ2-3; D: .; V: TRBV11-2; CDR3: CASSSRPKTRSTDTQYF; DNA: TGTGCCAGCAGCTCCCGCCCCAAGACTAGAAGCACAGATACGCAGTATTTT
size: .; J: TRBJ1-5; D: .; V: TRBV27; CDR3: CASSLGGYIQPQHF; DNA: TGTGCCAGCAGTTTAGGGGGGTACATTCAGCCCCAGCATTTT
size: .; J: TRBJ1-2; D: .; V: TRBV4-1; CDR3: CASSQEEAGDYGYTF; DNA: TGCGCCAGCAGCCAAGAGGAGGCAGGGGACTATGGCTACACCTTC
size: .; J: TRBJ2-7; D: TRBD1; V: TRBV29-1; CDR3: CSVQRQGAVYEQYF; DNA: TGCAGCGTCCAGAGACAGGGGGCAGTTTACGAGCAGTACTTC
size: .; J: TRBJ2-1; D: TRBD1; V: TRBV6-2/TRBV6-3; CDR3: CASSLDIQGTKISYNEQFF; DNA: TGTGCCAGCAGTTTGGATATACAGGGGACAAAAATTTCCTACAATGAGCAGTTCTTC
size: .; J: TRBJ2-1; D: .; V: TRBV6-5; CDR3: CASRGAGTLYNEQFF; DNA: TGTGCCAGCAGAGGGGCCGGGACTTTATACAATGAGCAGTTCTTC